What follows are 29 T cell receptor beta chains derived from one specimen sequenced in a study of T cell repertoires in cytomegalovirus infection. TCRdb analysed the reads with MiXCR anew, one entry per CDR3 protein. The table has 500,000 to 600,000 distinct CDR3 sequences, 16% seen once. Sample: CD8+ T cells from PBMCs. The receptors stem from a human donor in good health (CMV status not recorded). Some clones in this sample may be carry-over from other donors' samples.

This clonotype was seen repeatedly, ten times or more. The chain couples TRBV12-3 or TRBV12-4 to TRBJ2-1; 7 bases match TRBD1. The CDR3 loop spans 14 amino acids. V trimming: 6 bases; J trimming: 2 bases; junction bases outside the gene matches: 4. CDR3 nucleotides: TGTGCCAGCAGGATAGGGGGCCCCTACAATGAGCAGTTCTTC. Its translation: CASRIGGPYNEQFF.

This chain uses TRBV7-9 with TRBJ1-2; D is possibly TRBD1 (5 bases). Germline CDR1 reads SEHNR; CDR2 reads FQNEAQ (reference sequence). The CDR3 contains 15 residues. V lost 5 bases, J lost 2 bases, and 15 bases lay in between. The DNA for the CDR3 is TGTGCCAGCAGCAACCACCTCCGGGACAACTATGGCTACACCTTC. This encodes CASSNHLRDNYGYTF. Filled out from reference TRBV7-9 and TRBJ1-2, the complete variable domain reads DTGVSQNPRHKITKRGQNVTFRCDPISEHNRLYWYRQTLGQGPEFLTYFQNEAQLEKSRLLSDRFSAERPKGSFSTLEIQRTEQGDSAMYLCASSNHLRDNYGYTFGSGTRLTVV.

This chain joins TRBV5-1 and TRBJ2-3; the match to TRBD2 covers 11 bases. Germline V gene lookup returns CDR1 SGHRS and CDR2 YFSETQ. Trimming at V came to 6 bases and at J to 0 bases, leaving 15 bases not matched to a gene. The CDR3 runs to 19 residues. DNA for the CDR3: TGCGCCAGCACCTGGGGGCTAGCGGGAGGACCCGCTAGCACAGATACGCAGTATTTT. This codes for CASTWGLAGGPASTDTQYF. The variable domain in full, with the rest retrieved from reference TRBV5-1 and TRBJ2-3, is KAGVTQTPRYLIKTRGQQVTLSCSPISGHRSVSWYQQTPGQGLQFLFEYFSETQRNKGNFPGRFSGRQFSNSRSEMNVSTLELGDSALYLCASTWGLAGGPASTDTQYFGPGTRLTVL.

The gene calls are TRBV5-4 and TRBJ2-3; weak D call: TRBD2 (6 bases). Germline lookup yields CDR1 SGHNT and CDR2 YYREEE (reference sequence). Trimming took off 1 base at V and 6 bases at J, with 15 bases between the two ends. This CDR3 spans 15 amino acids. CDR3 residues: CASSLPGTSGDTQYF. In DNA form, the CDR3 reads TGTGCCAGCAGCTTGCCCGGGACTTCGGGGGATACGCAGTATTTT. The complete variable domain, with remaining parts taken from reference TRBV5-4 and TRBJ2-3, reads ETGVTQSPTHLIKTRGQQVTLRCSSQSGHNTVSWYQQALGQGPQFIFQYYREEENGRGNFPPRFSGLQFPNYSSELNVNALELDDSALYLCASSLPGTSGDTQYFGPGTRLTVL.

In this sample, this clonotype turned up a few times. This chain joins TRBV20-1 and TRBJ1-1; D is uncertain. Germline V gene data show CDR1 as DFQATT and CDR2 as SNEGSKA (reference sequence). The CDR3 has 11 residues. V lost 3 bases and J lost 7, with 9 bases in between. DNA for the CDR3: TGCAGTGCTAGCAAGGGCATTGAAGCTTTCTTT. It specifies CSASKGIEAFF.

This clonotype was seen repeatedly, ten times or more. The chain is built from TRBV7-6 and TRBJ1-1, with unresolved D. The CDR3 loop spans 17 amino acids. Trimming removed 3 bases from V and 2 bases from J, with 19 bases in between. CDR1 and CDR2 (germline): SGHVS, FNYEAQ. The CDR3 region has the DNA TGTGCCAGCAGCTTGGACCGTCGGACGGGTGTAAACACTGAAGCTTTCTTT. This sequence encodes CASSLDRRTGVNTEAFF.

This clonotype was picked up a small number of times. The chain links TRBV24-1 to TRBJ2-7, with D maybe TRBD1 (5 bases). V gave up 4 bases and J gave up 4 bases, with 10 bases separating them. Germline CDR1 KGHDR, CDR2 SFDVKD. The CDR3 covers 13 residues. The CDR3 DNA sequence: TGTGCCACCAGTGAAAAGGGGAATTACGAGCAGTACTTC. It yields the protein CATSEKGNYEQYF.

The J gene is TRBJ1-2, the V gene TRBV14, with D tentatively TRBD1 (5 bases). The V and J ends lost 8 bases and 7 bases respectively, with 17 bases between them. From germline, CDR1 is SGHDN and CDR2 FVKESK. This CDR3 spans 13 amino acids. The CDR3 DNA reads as TGTGCCAGCGAGGGGACGGCCAGAGGTGGCTACACCTTC. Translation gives CASEGTARGGYTF.

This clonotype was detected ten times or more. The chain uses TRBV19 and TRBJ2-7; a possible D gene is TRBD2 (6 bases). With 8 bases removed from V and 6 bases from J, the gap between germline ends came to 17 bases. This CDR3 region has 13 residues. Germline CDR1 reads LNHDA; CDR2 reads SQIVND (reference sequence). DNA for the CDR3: TGTGCCAGTCAAGCCTTCGGGAGTGGCGAGCAGTACTTC. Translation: CASQAFGSGEQYF.

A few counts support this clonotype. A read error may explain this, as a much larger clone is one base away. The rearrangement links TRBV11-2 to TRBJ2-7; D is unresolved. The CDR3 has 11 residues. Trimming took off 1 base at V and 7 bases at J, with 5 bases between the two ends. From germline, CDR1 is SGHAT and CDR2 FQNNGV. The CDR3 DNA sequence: TGTGCCAGCAGCTTAGTGAAGGAGCAGTACTTC. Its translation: CASSLVKEQYF.

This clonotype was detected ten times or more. DNA of the CDR3: TGTGCCAGCAGTTGGTCCCCAAGGGATGACTATGGCTACACCTTC. Its translation: CASSWSPRDDYGYTF. The rearrangement uses TRBV12-3 or TRBV12-4 and TRBJ1-2; D gene unclear. The V and J ends lost 4 bases and 3 bases respectively, with 15 bases between them. There are 15 residues in the CDR3.

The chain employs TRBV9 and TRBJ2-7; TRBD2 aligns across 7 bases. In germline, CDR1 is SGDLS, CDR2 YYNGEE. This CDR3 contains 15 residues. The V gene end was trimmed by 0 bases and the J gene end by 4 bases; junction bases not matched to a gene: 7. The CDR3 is CASSVGSGGPYEQYF. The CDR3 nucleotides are TGTGCCAGCAGCGTAGGGTCGGGAGGCCCTTACGAGCAGTACTTC.

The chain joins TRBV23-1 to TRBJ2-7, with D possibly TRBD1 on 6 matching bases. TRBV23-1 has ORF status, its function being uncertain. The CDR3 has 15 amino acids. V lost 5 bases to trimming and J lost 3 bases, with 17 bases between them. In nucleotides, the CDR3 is TGCGCCAGCAGTTCACCCAGACAGGCCGACTACGAGCAGTACTTC. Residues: CASSSPRQADYEQYF.

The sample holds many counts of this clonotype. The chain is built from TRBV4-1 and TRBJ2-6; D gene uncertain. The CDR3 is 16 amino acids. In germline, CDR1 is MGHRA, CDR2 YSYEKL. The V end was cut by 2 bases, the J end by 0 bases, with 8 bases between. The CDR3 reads CASSQNSGSGANVLTF. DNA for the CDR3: TGCGCCAGCAGCCAAAACAGTGGCTCTGGGGCCAACGTCCTGACTTTC.

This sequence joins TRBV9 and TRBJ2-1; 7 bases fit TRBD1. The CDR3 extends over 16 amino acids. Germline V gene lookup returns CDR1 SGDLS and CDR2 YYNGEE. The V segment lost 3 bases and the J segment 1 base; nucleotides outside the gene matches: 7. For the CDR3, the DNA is TGTGCCAGCAGCGCCGCGACAGGGCGTTCCTACAATGAGCAGTTCTTC. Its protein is CASSAATGRSYNEQFF.

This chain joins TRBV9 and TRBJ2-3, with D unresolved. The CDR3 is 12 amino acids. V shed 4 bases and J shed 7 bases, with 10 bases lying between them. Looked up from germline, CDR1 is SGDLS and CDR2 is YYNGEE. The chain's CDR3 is CASSPSLNTQYF. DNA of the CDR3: TGTGCCAGCAGCCCCTCCCTGAATACGCAGTATTTT.

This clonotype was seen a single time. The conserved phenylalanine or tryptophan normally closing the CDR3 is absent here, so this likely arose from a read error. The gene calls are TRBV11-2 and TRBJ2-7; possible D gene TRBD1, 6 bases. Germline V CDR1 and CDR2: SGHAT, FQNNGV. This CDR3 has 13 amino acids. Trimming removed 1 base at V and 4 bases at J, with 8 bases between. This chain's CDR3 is CASSLARGYEQYL. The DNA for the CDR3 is TGTGCCAGCAGCTTAGCCAGGGGTTACGAGCAGTACTTA.

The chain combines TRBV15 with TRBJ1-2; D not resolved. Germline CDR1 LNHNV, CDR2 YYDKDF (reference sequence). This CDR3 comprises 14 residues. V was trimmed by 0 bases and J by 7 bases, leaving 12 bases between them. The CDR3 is CATSRDRASGGYTF. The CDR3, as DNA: TGTGCCACCAGCAGAGATAGAGCAAGCGGTGGCTACACCTTC.

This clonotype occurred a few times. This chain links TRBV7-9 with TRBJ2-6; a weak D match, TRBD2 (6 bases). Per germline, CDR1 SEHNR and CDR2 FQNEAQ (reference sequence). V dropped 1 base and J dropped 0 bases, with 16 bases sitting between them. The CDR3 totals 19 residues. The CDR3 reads CASSLVWGDSNSGANVLTF. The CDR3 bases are TGTGCCAGCAGCTTAGTGTGGGGGGATTCTAACTCTGGGGCCAACGTCCTGACTTTC.

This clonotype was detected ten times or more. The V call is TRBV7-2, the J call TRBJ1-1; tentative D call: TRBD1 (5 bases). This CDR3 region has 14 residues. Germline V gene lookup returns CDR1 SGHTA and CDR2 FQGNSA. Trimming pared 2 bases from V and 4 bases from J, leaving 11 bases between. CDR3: CASSLSGGVTEAFF. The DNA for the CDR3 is TGTGCCAGCAGCTTATCGGGGGGAGTCACTGAAGCTTTCTTT. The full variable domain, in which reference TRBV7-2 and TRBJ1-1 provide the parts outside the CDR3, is GAGVSQSPSNKVTEKGKDVELRCDPISGHTALYWYRQSLGQGLEFLIYFQGNSAPDKSGLPSDRFSAERTGGSVSTLTIQRTQQEDSAVYLCASSLSGGVTEAFFGQGTRLTVV.

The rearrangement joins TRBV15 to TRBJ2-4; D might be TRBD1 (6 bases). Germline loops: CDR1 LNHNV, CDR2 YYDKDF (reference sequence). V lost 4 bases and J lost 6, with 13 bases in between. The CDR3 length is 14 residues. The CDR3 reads CATSTPEDRNIQYF. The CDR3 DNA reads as TGTGCCACCAGCACCCCGGAGGACAGAAACATTCAGTACTTC.

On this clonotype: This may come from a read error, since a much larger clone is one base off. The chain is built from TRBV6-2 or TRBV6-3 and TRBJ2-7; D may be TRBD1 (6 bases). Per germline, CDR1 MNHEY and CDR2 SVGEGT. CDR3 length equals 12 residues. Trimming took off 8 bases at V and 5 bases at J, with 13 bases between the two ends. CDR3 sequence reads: CASGQGSHEQYF. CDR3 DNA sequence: TGTGCCAGCGGCCAGGGGTCCCACGAGCAGTACTTC.

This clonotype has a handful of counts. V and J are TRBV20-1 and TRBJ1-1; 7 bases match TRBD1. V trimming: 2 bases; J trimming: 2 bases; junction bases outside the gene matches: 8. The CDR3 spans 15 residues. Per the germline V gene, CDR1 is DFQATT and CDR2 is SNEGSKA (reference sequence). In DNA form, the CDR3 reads TGCAGTGCTAGACAACTTGGGACAGTTAACACTGAAGCTTTCTTT. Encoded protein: CSARQLGTVNTEAFF.

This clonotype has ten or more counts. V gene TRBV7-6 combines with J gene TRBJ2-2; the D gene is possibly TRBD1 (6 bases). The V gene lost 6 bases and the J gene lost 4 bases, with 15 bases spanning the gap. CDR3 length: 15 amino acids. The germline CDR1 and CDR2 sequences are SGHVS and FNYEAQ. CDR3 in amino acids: CASRDNREITGELFF. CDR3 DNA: TGTGCCAGCAGGGATAACAGGGAAATCACCGGGGAGCTGTTTTTT.

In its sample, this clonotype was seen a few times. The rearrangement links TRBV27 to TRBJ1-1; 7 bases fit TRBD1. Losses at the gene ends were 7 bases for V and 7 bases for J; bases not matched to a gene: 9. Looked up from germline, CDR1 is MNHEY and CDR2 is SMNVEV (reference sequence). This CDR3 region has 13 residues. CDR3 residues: CASTRGGGGEAFF. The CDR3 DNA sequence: TGTGCCAGCACCCGAGGGGGCGGAGGTGAAGCTTTCTTT.

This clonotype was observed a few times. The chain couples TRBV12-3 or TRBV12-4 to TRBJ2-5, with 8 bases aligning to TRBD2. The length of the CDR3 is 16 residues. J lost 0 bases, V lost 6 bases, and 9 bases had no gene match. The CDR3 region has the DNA TGTGCCAGCAGGGAAGGGAGTAGCGGGGACCAAGAGACCCAGTACTTC. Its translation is CASREGSSGDQETQYF.

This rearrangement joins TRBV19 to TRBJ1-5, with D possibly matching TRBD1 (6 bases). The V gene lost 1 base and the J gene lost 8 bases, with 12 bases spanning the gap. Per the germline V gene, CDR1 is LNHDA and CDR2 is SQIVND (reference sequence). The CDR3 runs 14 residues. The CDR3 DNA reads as TGTGCCAGTAGTATAGGGACAGTTAAGGAGCCCCAGCATTTT. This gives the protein CASSIGTVKEPQHF.

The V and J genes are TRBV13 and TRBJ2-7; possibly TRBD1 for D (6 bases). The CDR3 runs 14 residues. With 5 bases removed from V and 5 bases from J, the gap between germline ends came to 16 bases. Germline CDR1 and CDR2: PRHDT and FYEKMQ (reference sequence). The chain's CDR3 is CASSLRDTSHEQYF. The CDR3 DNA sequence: TGTGCCAGCAGCCTCCGGGACACCTCTCACGAGCAGTACTTC.

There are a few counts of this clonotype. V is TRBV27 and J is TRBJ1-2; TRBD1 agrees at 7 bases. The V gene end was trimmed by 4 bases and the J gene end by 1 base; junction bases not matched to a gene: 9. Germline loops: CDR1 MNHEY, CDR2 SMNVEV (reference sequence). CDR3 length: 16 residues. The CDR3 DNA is TGTGCCAGCAGTTCCTTACCCCAGGGGGGTAACTATGGCTACACCTTC. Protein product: CASSSLPQGGNYGYTF.